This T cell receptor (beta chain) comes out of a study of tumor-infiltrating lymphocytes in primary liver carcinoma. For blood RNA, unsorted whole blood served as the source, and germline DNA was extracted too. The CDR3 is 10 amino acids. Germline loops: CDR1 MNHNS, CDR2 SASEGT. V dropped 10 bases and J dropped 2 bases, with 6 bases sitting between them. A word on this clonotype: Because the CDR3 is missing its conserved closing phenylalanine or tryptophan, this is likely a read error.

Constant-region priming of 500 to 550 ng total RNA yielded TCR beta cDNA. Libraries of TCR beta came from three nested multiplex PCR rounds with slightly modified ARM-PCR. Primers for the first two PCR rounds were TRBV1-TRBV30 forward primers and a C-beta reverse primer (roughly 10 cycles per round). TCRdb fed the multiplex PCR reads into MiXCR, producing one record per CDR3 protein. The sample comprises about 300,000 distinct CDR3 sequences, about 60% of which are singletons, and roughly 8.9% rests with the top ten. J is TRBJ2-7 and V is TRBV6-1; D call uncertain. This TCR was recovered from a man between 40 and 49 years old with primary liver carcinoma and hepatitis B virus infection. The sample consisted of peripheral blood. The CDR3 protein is CATATYEQYY. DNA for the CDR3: TGTGCCACCGCAACCTACGAGCAGTACTAC.